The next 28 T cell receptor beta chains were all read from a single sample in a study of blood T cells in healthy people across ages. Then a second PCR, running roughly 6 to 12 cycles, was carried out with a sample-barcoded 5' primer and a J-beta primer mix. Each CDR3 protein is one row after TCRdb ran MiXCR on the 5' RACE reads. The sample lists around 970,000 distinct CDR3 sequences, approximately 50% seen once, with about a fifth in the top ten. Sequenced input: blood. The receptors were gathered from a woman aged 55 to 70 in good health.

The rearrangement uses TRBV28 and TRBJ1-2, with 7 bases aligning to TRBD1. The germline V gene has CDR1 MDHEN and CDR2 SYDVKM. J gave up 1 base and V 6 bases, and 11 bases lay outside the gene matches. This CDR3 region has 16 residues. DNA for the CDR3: TGTGCCAGCAGACCCGACAGGGCCTCGGGTAACTATGGCTACACCTTC. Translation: CASRPDRASGNYGYTF.

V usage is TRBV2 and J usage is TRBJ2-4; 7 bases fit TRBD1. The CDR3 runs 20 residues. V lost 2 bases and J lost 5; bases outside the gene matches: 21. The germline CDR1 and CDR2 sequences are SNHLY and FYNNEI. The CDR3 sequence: CASSEFPKFRRQGNQNIQYF. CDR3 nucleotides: TGTGCCAGCAGTGAATTCCCCAAATTTCGACGACAGGGTAACCAAAACATTCAGTACTTC.

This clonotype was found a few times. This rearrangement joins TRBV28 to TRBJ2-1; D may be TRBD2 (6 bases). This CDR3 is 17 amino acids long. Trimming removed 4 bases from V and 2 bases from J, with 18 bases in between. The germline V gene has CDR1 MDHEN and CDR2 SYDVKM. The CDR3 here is CASSSHLAAPPYNEQFF. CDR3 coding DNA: TGTGCCAGCAGTTCCCATTTAGCGGCGCCACCCTACAATGAGCAGTTCTTC. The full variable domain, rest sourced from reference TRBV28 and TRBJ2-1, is DVKVTQSSRYLVKRTGEKVFLECVQDMDHENMFWYRQDPGLGLRLIYFSYDVKMKEKGDIPEGYSVSREKKERFSLILESASTNQTSMYLCASSSHLAAPPYNEQFFGPGTRLTVL.

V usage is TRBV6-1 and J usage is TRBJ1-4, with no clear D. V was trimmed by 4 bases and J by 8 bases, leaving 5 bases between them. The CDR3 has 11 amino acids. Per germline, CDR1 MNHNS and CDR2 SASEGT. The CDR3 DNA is TGTGCCAGCAGTGTATACGAAAAACTGTTTTTT. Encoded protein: CASSVYEKLFF.

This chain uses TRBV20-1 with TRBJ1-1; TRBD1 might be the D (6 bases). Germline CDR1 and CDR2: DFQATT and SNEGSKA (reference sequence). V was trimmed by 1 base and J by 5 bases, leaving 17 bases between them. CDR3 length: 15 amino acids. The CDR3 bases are TGCAGTGCTAGAGCCCCGGGGGGGGCGAGGACTGAAGCTTTCTTT. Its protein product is CSARAPGGARTEAFF.

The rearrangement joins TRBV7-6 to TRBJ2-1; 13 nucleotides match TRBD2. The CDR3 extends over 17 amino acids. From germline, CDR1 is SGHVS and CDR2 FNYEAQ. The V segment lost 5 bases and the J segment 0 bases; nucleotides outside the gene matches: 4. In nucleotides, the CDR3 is TGTGCCAGCAGCCCCTGGACTAGCGGGGGCTCCTACAATGAGCAGTTCTTC. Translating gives CASSPWTSGGSYNEQFF.

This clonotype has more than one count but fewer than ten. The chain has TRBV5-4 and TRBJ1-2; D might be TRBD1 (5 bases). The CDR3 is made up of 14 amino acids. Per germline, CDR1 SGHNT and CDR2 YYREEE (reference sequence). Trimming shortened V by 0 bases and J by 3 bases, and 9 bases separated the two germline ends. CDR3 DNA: TGTGCCAGCAGCTTGGTCGGACAAGACTATGGCTACACCTTC. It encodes CASSLVGQDYGYTF.

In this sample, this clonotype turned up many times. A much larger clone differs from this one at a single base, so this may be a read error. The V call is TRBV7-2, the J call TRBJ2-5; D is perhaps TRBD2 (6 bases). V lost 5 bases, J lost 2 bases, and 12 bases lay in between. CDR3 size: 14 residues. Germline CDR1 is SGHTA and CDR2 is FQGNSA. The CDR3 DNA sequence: TGTGCCAGCAGCGTCATGGGGGGACAAGAGACCCAGTACTTC. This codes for CASSVMGGQETQYF.

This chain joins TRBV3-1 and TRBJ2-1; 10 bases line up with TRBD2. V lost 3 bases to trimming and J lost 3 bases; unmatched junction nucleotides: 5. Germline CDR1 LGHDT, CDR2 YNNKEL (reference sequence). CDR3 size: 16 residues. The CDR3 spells CASSQAASGGYNEQFF. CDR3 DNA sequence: TGTGCCAGCAGCCAGGCCGCTAGCGGGGGCTACAATGAGCAGTTCTTC.

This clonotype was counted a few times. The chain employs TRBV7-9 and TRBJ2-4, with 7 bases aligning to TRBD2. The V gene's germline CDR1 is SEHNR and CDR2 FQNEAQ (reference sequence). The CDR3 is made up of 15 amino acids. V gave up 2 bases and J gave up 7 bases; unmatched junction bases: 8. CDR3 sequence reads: CASSLQSGAGNIQYF. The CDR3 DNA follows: TGTGCCAGCAGCTTACAATCCGGAGCGGGGAACATTCAGTACTTC.

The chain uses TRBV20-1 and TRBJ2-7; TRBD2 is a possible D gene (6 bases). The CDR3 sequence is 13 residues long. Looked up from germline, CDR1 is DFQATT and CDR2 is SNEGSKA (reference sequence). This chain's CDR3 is CTAAGRYAYEQYF. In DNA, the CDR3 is TGCACCGCGGCCGGGAGATACGCCTACGAGCAGTACTTC.

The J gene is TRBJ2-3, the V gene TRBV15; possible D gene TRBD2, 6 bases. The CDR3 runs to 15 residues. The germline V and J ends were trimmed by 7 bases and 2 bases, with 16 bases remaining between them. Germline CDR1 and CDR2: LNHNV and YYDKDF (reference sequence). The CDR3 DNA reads TGTGCCACCACCTTTTCCGGGACTGACACAGATACGCAGTATTTT. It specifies CATTFSGTDTDTQYF.

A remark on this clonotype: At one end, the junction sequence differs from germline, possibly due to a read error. The CDR3 here is CAGSLGPGNSYEQYF. In DNA, the CDR3 is TGTGCCGGCAGCTTAGGTCCAGGTAACTCCTACGAGCAGTACTTC. The chain uses TRBV11-1 and TRBJ2-7; D is ambiguous. The CDR3 has 15 residues. Germline CDR1 and CDR2: SGHAT and FQDESV (reference sequence).

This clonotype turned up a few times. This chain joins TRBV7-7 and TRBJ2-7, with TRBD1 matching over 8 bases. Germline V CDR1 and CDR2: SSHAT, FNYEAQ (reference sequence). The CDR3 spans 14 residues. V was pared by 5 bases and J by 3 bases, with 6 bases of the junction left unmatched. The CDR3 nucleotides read TGTGCCAGCAGCCCCCGGACAGGGAACTACGAGCAGTACTTC. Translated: CASSPRTGNYEQYF.

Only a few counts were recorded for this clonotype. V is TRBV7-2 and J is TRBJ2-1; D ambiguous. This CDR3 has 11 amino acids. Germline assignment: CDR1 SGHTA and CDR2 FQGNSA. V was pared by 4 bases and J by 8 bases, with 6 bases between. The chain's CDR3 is CASSSAYEQFF. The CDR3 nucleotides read TGTGCCAGCAGCTCAGCTTATGAGCAGTTCTTC.

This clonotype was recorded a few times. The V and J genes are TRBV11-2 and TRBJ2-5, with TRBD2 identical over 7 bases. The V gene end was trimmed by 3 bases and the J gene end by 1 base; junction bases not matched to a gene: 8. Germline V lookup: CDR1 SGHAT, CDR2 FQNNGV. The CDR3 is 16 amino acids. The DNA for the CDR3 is TGTGCCAGCAGCTTGCGGGACTATTCGACCCAAGAGACCCAGTACTTC. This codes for CASSLRDYSTQETQYF.

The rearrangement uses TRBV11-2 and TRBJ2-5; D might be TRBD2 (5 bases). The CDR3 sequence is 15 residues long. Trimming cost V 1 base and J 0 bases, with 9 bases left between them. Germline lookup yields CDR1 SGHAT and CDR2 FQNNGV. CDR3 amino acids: CASSLGWRDQETQYF. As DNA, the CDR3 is TGTGCCAGCAGCTTAGGCTGGCGGGACCAAGAGACCCAGTACTTC.

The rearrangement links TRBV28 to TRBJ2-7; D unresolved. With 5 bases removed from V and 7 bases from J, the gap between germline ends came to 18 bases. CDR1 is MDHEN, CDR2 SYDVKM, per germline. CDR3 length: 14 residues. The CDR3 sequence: CASSPHTTAPEQYF. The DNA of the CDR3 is TGTGCCAGCAGTCCCCATACAACCGCGCCGGAGCAGTACTTC.

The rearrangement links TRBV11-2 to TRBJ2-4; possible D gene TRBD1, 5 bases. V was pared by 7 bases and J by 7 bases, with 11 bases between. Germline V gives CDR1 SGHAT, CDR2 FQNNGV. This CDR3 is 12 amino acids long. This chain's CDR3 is CASKGVGNIQYF. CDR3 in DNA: TGTGCCAGCAAAGGGGTGGGGAACATTCAGTACTTC.

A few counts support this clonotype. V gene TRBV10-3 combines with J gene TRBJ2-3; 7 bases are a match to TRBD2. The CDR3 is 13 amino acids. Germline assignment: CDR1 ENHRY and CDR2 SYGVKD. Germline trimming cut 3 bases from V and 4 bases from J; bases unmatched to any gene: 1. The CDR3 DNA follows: TGTGCCATCAGTGACGCGGGAGCAGATACGCAGTATTTT. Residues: CAISDAGADTQYF.

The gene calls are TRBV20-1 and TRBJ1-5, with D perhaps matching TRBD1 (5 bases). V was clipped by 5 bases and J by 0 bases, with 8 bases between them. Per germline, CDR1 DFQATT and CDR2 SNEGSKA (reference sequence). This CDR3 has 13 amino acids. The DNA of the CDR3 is TGCAGTGCTCAGACAGATAGCAATCAGCCCCAGCATTTT. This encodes CSAQTDSNQPQHF.

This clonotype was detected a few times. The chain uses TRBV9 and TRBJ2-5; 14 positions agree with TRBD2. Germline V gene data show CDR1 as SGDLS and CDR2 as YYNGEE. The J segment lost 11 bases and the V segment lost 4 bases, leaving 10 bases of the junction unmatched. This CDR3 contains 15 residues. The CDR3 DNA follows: TGTGCCAGCAGCTTGGGACTAGCGGGAGACAGTGAGCAGTACTTC. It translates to CASSLGLAGDSEQYF.

Here the CDR3 reads CASSLEGGGTGDEKLFF. The CDR3 bases are TGCGCCAGCAGCTTGGAAGGTGGGGGGACAGGGGATGAAAAACTGTTTTTT. The gene calls are TRBV5-1 and TRBJ1-4; 10 bases fit TRBD1. CDR1 is SGHRS and CDR2 is YFSETQ in the germline V gene. V lost 0 bases and J lost 6; bases outside the gene matches: 8. This CDR3 has 17 residues.

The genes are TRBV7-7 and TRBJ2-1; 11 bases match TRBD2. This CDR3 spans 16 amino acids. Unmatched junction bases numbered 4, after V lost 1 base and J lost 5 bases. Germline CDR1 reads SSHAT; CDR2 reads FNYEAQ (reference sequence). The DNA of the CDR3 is TGTGCCAGCAGCTTAGGTCCGACTAGCGGGAACAATGAGCAGTTCTTC. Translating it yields CASSLGPTSGNNEQFF.

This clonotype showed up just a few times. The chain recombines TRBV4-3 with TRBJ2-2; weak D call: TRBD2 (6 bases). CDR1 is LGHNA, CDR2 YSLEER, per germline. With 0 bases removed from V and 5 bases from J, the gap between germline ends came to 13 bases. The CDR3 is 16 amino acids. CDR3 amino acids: CASSQEGWRETGELFF. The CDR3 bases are TGCGCCAGCAGCCAAGAAGGGTGGAGGGAGACCGGGGAGCTGTTTTTT.

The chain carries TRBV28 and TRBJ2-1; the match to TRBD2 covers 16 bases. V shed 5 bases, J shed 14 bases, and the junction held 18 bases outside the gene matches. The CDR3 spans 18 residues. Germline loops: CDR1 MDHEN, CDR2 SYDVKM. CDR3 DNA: TGTGCCAGCAGTCCCCTTTCGAGGGGACTAGCGGGAGGGCCTTACAAGTTCTTC. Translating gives CASSPLSRGLAGGPYKFF.

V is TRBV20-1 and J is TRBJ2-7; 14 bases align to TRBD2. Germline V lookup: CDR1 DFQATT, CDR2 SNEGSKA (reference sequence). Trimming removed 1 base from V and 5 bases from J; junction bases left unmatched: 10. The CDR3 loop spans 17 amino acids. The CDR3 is CSARAQGLAGVKDEQYF. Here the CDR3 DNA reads TGCAGTGCTAGAGCCCAGGGACTAGCGGGAGTTAAGGACGAGCAGTACTTC.

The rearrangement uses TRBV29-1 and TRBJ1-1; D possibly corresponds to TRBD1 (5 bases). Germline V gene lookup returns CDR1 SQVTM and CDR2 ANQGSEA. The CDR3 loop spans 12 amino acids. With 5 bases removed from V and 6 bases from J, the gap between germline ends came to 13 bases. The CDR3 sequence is CSVSRVNSEAFF. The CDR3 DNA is TGCAGCGTTAGCAGGGTAAATTCTGAAGCTTTCTTT.